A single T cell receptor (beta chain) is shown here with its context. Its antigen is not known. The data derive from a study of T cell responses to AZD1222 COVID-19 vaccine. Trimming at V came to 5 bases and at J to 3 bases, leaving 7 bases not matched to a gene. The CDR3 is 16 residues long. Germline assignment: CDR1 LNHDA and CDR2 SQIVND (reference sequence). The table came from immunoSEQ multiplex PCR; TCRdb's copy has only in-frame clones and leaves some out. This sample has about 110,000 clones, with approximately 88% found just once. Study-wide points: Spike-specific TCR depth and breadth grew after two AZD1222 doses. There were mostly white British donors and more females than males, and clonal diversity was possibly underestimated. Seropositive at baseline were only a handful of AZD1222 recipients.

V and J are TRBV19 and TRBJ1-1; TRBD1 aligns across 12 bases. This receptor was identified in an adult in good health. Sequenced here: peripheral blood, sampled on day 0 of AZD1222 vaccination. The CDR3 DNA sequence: TGTGCCAGTAGTGGGACAGGGGGCTGGGTACACACTGAAGCTTTCTTT. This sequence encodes CASSGTGGWVHTEAFF.